This T cell receptor (beta chain) was obtained from a study of CD8+CD57+ T cells in acquired aplastic anemia listed by TCRdb under 2018. Regarding the complete study: DNA extracted from sorted CD4+ and CD8+ cells had a mean of around 3 ug, with a range of roughly 0.17 to 30 ug. For healthy donor samples, the average read count was around 9.9 million for CD4+ cells and 11.0 million for CD8+ cells.

CDR1 MNHEY and CDR2 SVGAGI are derived from the germline V gene. CDR3 length: 17 amino acids, cysteine to phenylalanine. Of the read, only the CDR3 DNA is kept; its 51 bases are in frame from base 1. Beyond this particular receptor, the publication reports: No significant difference in CD8+ Simpson's diversity was found between patients and healthy controls (P=0.060). Twenty-nine CD8+ CDR3 sequences were found to be shared between patients and controls, but these sequences appeared to be highly expressed in patients and within the immunodominant clones of the patients.

The study deep-sequenced TCR repertoires of sorted CD4+ and CD8+ blood T cells from severe aplastic anemia patients and healthy subjects. Ficoll-Paque density gradient centrifugation was used to isolate peripheral blood mononuclear cells. CD4+ and CD8+ T cells were sorted by FACS or magnetic beads before DNA extraction. The sample holds one count of this clonotype. Its binding antigen is unknown. At one of its ends the junction is not consistent with the germline gene, which may arise from a read error. Genomic DNA was used as template for profiling of TCR beta VDJ combinations and CDR3 sequences. An Illumina HiSeq 2000 was used for TCR repertoire sequencing. For the original study's pipeline: Repertoire assessment relied on Simpson's diversity index, CDR3 size and DJ length profiles, and TRBV/TRBJ rearrangement plots. Whichever DNA sequence was most abundant in the deep sequencing data was defined as the immunodominant clone. CDR3 amino acid sequences were checked for sharing across subjects and were also compared against the VDJdb database and published repertoires. Using fastp at Q25 and MiXCR, TCRdb reprocessed the public reads and kept productive beta chains. Rows with a matching CDR3 protein are joined into one entry that keeps the most common DNA and genes. TCRdb, not the authors, supplied the V and J calls. Present in this sample are approximately 170,000 distinct CDR3 sequences, about half of which were seen just once. Together, the top ten hold 16% of the sample.

The sequence came from a human donor in good health, serving as a control. The specimen sequenced was sorted CD4+, CD8+, or CD8+CD57+ T cells (not recorded which) from PBMCs. Rearrangement joined TRBV6-5 to TRBJ2-6; tentative D gene TRBD2, with 6 bases matching. The CDR3 region has the sequence CATSDFVVGSGPNALTF. The DNA reads as follows: TGTGCCACCAGTGATTTCGTCGTGGGGAGCGGGCCCAACGCCCTGACTTTC.